The clone carrying this T cell receptor (beta chain) has at least ten counts. This specimen belongs to a study of T cell repertoires in cytomegalovirus infection. Study information: Both a matching HLA type and CMV infection were indicated by public TCR beta signatures.

In TCRdb, the reads were re-called with MiXCR into one record per CDR3 protein. Among hundreds of thousands of distinct CDR3 sequences, 15% to 20% were seen once, and the ten largest hold more than 10%. Germline CDR1 reads SGHTA; CDR2 reads FQGNSA. With 3 bases clipped from V and 5 bases from J, the junction kept 6 bases outside the gene matches. The CDR3 runs 15 residues. The sequence derives from a human donor in good health (CMV status not recorded). Some clones in this sample may be carry-over from other donors' samples. The genes are TRBV7-2 and TRBJ2-5, with 10 bases identical to TRBD1. Sequenced input: PBMCs. The CDR3 loop reads CASSFGDRGMETQYF. CDR3 nucleotides: TGTGCCAGCAGCTTCGGGGACAGGGGCATGGAGACCCAGTACTTC.